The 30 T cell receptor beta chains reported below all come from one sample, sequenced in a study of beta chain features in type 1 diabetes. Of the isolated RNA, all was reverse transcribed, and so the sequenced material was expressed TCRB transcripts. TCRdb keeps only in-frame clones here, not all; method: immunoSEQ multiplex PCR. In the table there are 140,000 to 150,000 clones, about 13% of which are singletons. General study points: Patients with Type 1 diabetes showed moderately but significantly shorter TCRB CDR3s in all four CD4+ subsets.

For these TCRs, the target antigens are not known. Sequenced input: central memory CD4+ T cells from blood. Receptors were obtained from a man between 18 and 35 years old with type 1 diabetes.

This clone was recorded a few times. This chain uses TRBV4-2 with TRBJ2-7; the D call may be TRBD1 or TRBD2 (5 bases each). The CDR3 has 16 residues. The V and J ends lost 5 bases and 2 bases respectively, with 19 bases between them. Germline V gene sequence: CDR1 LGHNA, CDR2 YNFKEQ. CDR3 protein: CASSSASGRSTYEQYF. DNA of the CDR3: TGTGCCAGCAGCAGCGCATCAGGGAGATCAACCTACGAGCAGTACTTC.

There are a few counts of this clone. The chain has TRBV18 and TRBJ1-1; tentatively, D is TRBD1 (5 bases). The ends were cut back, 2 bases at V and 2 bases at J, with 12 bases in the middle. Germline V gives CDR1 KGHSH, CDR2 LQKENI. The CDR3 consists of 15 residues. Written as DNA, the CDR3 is TGTGCCAGCTCACCAGAGAGCGGGGGTAACACTGAAGCTTTCTTT. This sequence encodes CASSPESGGNTEAFF.

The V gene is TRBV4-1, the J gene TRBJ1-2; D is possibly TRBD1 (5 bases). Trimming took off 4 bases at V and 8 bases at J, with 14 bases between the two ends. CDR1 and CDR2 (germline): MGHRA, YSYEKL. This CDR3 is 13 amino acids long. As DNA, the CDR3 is TGCGCCAGCAGCCCGACGTTGGGGGAGGGCTACACCTTC. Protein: CASSPTLGEGYTF.

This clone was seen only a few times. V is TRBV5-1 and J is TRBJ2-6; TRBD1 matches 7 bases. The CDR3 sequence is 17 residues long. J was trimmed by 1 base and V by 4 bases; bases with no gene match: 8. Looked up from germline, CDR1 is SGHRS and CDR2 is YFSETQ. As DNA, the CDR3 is TGCGCCAGCAGCGCTGGGGACAGTGCTTCTGGGGCCAACGTCCTGACTTTC. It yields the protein CASSAGDSASGANVLTF.

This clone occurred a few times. The CDR3 DNA sequence: TGCAGCGTTGTAGCGGGGGTGGGTGAAAAACTGTTTTTT. This codes for CSVVAGVGEKLFF. The rearrangement uses TRBV29-1 and TRBJ1-4; maybe TRBD1 (5 bases). The germline V gene has CDR1 SQVTM and CDR2 ANQGSEA. V lost 4 bases and J 7 bases, leaving 13 bases between the germline ends. There are 13 residues in the CDR3. Filled out from reference TRBV29-1 and TRBJ1-4, the complete variable domain reads SAVISQKPSRDICQRGTSLTIQCQVDSQVTMMFWYRQQPGQSLTLIATANQGSEATYESGFVIDKFPISRPNLTFSTLTVSNMSPEDSSIYLCSVVAGVGEKLFFGSGTQLSVL.

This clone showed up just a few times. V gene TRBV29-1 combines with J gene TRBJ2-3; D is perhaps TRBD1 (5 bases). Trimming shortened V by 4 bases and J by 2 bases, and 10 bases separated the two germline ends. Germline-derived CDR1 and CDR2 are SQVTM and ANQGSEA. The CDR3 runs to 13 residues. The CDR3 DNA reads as TGCAGCGTTGCACAGGATCCCACAGATACGCAGTATTTT. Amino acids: CSVAQDPTDTQYF.

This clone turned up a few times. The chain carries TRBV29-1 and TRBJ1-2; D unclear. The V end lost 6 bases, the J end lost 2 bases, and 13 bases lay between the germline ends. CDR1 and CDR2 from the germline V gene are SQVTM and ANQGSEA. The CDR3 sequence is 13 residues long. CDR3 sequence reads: CSVPTAENYGYTF. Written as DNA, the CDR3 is TGCAGCGTACCTACCGCCGAGAACTATGGCTACACCTTC.

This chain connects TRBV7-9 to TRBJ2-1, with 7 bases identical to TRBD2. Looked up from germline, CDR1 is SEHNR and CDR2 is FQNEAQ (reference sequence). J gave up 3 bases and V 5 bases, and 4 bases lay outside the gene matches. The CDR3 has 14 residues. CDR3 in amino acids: CASSPGLFYNEQFF. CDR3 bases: TGTGCCAGCAGCCCGGGACTATTCTACAATGAGCAGTTCTTC.

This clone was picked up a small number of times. The CDR3 region is CASSQIAGDTEAFF. The CDR3 nucleotides are TGCGCCAGCAGCCAAATAGCAGGGGACACTGAAGCTTTCTTT. The chain uses TRBV5-1 and TRBJ1-1; D may be TRBD1 (6 bases). Germline loops: CDR1 SGHRS, CDR2 YFSETQ. The germline V and J ends were trimmed by 4 bases and 3 bases, with 13 bases remaining between them. The CDR3 has 14 amino acids.

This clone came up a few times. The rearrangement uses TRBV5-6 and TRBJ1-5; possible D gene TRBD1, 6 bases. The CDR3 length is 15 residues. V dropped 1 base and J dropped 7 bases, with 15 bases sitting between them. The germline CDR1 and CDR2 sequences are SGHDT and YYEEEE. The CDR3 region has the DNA TGTGCCAGCAGCTTGTCAGGGGCTACGGGGCAGCCCCAGCATTTT. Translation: CASSLSGATGQPQHF.

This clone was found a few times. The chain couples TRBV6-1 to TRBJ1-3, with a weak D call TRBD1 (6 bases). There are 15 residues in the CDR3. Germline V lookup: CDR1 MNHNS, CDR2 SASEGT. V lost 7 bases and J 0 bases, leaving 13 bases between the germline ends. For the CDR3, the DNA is TGTGCCAGCAATGAGGACAGCTACTCTGGAAACACCATATATTTT. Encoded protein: CASNEDSYSGNTIYF.

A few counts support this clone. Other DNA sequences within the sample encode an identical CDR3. The CDR3 protein is CSVRGGEETQYF. CDR3 DNA: TGCAGCGTTCGAGGGGGGGAAGAGACCCAGTACTTC. The genes are TRBV29-1 and TRBJ2-5; D possibly corresponds to TRBD2 (7 bases). Germline CDR1 is SQVTM and CDR2 is ANQGSEA. Trimming removed 5 bases from V and 3 bases from J, with 10 bases in between. The CDR3 is made up of 12 amino acids.

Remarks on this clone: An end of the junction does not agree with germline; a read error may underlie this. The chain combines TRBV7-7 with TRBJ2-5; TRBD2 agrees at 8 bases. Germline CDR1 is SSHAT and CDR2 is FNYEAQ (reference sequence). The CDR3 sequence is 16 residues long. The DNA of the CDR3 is TGTGCTAGCAGCTCCTTACTGACTAGCGCTTGGGAGACCCAGTACTTC. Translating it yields CASSSLLTSAWETQYF.

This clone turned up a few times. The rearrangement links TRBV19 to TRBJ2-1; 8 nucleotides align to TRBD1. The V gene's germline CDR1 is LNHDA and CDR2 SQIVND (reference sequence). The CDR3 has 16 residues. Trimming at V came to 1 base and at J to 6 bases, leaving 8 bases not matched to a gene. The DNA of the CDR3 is TGTGCCAGTAGTATAGCGGGCAGGGGGCTCGGCAATGAGCAGTTCTTC. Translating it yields CASSIAGRGLGNEQFF.

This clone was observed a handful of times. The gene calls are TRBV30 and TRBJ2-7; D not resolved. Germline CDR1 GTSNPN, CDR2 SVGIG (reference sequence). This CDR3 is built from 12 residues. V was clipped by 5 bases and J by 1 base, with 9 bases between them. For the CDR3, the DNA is TGTGCCTGGCAGAGACAATCCTACGAGCAGTACTTC. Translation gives CAWQRQSYEQYF.

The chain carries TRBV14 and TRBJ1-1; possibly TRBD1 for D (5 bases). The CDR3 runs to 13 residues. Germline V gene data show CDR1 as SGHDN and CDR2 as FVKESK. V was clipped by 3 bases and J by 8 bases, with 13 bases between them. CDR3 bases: TGTGCCAGCAGCCAGGATTCAGGGCAGGAAGCTTTCTTT. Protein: CASSQDSGQEAFF.

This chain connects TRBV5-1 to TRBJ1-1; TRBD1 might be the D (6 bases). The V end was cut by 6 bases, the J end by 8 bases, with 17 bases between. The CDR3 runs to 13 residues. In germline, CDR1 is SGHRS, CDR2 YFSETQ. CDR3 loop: CASTTRSQGEAFF. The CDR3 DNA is TGCGCCAGCACTACGAGAAGCCAGGGGGAAGCTTTCTTT.

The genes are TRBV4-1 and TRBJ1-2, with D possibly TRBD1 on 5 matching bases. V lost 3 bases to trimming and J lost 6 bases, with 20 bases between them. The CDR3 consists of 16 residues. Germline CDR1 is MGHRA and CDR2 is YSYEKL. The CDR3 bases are TGCGCCAGCAGCCAGTACCGGGACCCATTAAGGGATGGCTACACCTTC. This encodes CASSQYRDPLRDGYTF.

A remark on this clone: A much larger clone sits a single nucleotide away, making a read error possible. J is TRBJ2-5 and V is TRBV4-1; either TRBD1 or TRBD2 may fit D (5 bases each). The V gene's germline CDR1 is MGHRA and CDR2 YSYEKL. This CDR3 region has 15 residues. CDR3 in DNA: TGCGCCCGCAGCCGCCTGGCCGGGACCCAAGAGACCCAGTACTTC. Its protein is CARSRLAGTQETQYF.

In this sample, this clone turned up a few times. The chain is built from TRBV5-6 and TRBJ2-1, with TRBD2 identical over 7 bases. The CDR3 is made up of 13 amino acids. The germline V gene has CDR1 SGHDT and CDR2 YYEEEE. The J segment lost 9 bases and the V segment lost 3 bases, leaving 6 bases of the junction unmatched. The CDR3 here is CASSWGLHSEQFF. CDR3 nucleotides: TGTGCCAGCAGCTGGGGACTACACAGTGAGCAGTTCTTC.

CDR3 loop: CASSPQGTNTGELFF. The CDR3 DNA is TGTGCCAGTAGTCCCCAGGGAACGAACACCGGGGAGCTGTTTTTT. The chain joins TRBV19 to TRBJ2-2; D is perhaps TRBD1 (5 bases). V dropped 5 bases and J dropped 0 bases, with 10 bases sitting between them. Germline CDR1 is LNHDA and CDR2 is SQIVND (reference sequence). This CDR3 contains 15 residues. The full variable domain, in which reference TRBV19 and TRBJ2-2 provide the parts outside the CDR3, is DGGITQSPKYLFRKEGQNVTLSCEQNLNHDAMYWYRQDPGQGLRLIYYSQIVNDFQKGDIAEGYSVSREKKESFPLTVTSAQKNPTAFYLCASSPQGTNTGELFFGEGSRLTVL.

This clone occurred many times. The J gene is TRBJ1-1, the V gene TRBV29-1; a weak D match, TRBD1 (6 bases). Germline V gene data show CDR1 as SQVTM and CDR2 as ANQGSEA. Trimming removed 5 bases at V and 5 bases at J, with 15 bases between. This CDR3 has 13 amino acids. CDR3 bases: TGCAGCGTTCTCAAGGAGGGGGGAACTGAAGCTTTCTTT. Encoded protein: CSVLKEGGTEAFF.

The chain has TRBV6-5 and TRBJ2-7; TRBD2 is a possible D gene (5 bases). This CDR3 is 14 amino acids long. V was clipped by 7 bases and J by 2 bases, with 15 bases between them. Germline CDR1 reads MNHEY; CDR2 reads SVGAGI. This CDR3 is CASKAAGQTYEQYF. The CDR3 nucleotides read TGTGCCAGCAAGGCTGCGGGCCAGACCTACGAGCAGTACTTC.

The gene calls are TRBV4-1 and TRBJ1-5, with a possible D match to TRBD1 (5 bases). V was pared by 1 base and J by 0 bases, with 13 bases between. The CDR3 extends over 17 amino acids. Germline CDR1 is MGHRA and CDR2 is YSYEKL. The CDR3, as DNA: TGCGCCAGCAGCCAAGTGGACATGGGTTTTAGCAATCAGCCCCAGCATTTT. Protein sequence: CASSQVDMGFSNQPQHF.

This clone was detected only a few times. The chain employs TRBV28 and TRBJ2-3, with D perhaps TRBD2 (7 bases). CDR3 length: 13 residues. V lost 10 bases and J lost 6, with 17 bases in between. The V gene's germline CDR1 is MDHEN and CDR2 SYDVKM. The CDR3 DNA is TGTGCCACCCAAAGGGGGGGGTCCGATACGCAGTATTTT. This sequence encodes CATQRGGSDTQYF.

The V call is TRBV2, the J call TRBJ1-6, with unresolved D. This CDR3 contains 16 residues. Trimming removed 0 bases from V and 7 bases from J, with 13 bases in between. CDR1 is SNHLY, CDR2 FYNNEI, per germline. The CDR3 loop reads CASSEAVALGNSPLHF. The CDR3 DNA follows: TGTGCCAGCAGTGAAGCAGTAGCTCTGGGAAATTCACCCCTCCACTTT. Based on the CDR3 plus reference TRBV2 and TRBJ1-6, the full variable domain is EPEVTQTPSHQVTQMGQEVILRCVPISNHLYFYWYRQILGQKVEFLVSFYNNEISEKSEIFDDQFSVERPDGSNFTLKIRSTKLEDSAMYFCASSEAVALGNSPLHFGNGTRLTVT.

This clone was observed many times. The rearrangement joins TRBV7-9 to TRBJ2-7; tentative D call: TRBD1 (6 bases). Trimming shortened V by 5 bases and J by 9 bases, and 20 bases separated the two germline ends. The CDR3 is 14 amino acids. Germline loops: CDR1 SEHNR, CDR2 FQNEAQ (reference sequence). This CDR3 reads CASSPRQEIRAQYF. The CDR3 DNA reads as TGTGCCAGCAGCCCCCGACAGGAGATACGAGCGCAGTACTTC.

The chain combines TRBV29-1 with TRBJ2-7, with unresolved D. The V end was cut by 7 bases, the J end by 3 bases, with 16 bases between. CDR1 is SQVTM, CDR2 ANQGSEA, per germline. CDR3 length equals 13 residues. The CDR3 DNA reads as TGCAGCGCCCAAGGTACGGGCCTCTACGAGCAGTACTTC. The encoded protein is CSAQGTGLYEQYF.

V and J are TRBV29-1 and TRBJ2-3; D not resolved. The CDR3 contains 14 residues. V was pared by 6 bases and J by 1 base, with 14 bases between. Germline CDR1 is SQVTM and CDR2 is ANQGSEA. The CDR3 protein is CSVADGSGTDTQYF. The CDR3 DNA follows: TGCAGCGTCGCTGACGGCAGCGGCACAGATACGCAGTATTTT.

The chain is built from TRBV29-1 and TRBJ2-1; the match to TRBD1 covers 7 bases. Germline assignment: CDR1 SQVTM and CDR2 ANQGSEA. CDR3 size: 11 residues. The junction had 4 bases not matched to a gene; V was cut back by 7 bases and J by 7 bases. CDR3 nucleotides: TGCAGCGGCCACAGGGGAAATGAGCAGTTCTTC. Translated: CSGHRGNEQFF.